The 10 T cell receptor beta chains below all came from one sample that was sequenced in a study of blood T cell repertoires in COVID-19. TCRdb keeps only in-frame clones here, not all; method: immunoSEQ multiplex PCR. The sample lists about 220,000 clones; about nine tenths were seen once. Sequenced material: PBMCs or T cells enriched from blood (not recorded which). The origin of the receptors is a middle-aged woman with acute COVID-19.

This chain connects TRBV11-2 to TRBJ2-7, with a possible D match to TRBD1 (5 bases). CDR1 is SGHAT and CDR2 is FQNNGV in the germline V gene. The CDR3 length is 14 residues. The V end lost 4 bases, the J end lost 3 bases, and 13 bases lay between the germline ends. CDR3 loop: CASSSTPGFYEQYV. CDR3 coding DNA: TGTGCCAGCAGCTCTACCCCAGGGTTCTACGAGCAGTACGTC.

The chain couples TRBV19 to TRBJ1-1, with unresolved D. Trimming removed 5 bases at V and 4 bases at J, with 11 bases between. Germline lookup yields CDR1 LNHDA and CDR2 SQIVND (reference sequence). This CDR3 is built from 13 residues. The CDR3 loop is CASSATEGTEAFF. The CDR3 DNA sequence: TGTGCCAGTAGTGCTACCGAGGGCACTGAAGCTTTCTTT.

This chain links TRBV6-2 or TRBV6-3 with TRBJ2-7; the match to TRBD2 covers 8 bases. The CDR3 spans 14 residues. Germline CDR1 is MNHEY and CDR2 is SVGEGT. V lost 4 bases, J lost 5 bases, and 7 bases stayed unmatched. CDR3 nucleotides: TGTGCCAGCAGTTTAACGGGGGGGCGGGACGAGCAGTACGTC. Translating gives CASSLTGGRDEQYV.

The gene calls are TRBV2 and TRBJ1-2, with unresolved D. The germline V gene encodes CDR1 SNHLY and CDR2 FYNNEI. This CDR3 region has 14 residues. V gave up 3 bases and J gave up 1 base, with 9 bases separating them. CDR3 protein: CASSDGGFNYGYTF. CDR3 DNA sequence: TGTGCCAGCAGTGATGGAGGTTTTAACTATGGCTACACCTTC.

The chain uses TRBV10-2 and TRBJ1-2, with D perhaps TRBD1 (6 bases). Trimming took off 6 bases at V and 4 bases at J, with 15 bases between the two ends. Germline V gene sequence: CDR1 WSHSY, CDR2 SAAADI. The CDR3 contains 14 residues. The CDR3 nucleotides are TGCGCCAGCAGGGGGCTTCGGGACATCTATGGCTACACCTTC. It yields the protein CASRGLRDIYGYTF.

The V and J genes are TRBV10-2 and TRBJ1-6; D is unclear. Trimming took off 0 bases at V and 7 bases at J, with 7 bases between the two ends. The germline gives CDR1 WSHSY, CDR2 SAAADI. The CDR3 runs to 14 residues. CDR3 sequence: CASSESRANSPLHF. CDR3 coding DNA: TGCGCCAGCAGTGAGTCGAGGGCAAATTCACCCCTCCACTTT.

The chain has TRBV25-1 and TRBJ2-1; TRBD2 matches at 9 bases. V was clipped by 3 bases and J by 4 bases; unmatched bases: 13. Germline assignment: CDR1 MGHDK and CDR2 SYGVNS. The CDR3 contains 18 residues. In DNA, the CDR3 is TGTGCCAGCAGTGAGGGAGCGGGGGGCCCCAGCCCGTACAATGAGCAGTTCTTC. It translates to CASSEGAGGPSPYNEQFF.

This sequence joins TRBV5-1 and TRBJ2-7; tentative D call: TRBD1 (6 bases). Per the germline V gene, CDR1 is SGHRS and CDR2 is YFSETQ. The ends were cut back, 0 bases at V and 4 bases at J, with 14 bases in the middle. The CDR3 runs 15 residues. The CDR3 nucleotides read TGCGCCAGCAGCTTGGACCCGGACAGCCTATACGAGCAGTACGTC. It yields the protein CASSLDPDSLYEQYV.

CDR3 DNA sequence: TGTGCCAGCGACAGGGGGCATGAGCAGTTCTTC. Translated: CASDRGHEQFF. The rearrangement joins TRBV6-6 to TRBJ2-1; 10 nucleotides align to TRBD1. This CDR3 region has 11 residues. Germline CDR1 reads MNHNY; CDR2 reads SVGAGI (reference sequence). The V and J ends lost 8 bases and 8 bases, in that order; junction bases with no gene match: 0.

The chain links TRBV5-6 to TRBJ1-1; D may be TRBD1 (5 bases). This CDR3 is built from 13 residues. Per germline, CDR1 SGHDT and CDR2 YYEEEE. Trimming removed 7 bases at V and 4 bases at J, with 14 bases between. The CDR3 coding sequence is TGTGCCAGCCGGCGCAGGGTAAGCACTGAAGCTTTCTTT. It translates to CASRRRVSTEAFF.